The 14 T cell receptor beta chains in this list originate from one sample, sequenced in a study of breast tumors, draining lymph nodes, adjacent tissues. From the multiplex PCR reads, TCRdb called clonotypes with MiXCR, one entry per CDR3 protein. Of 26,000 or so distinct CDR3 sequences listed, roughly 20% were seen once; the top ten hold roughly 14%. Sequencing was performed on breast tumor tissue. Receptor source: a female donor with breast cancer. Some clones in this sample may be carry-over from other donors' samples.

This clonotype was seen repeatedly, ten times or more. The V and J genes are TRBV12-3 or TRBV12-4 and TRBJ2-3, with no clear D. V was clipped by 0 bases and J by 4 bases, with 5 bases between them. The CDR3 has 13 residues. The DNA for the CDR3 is TGTGCCAGCAGTTTAGCCCCCGCAGATACGCAGTATTTT. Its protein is CASSLAPADTQYF.

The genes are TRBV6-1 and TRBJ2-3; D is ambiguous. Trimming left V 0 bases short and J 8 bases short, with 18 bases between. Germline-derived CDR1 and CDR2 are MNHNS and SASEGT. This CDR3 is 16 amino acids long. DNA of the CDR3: TGTGCCAGCAGTGAAGCGCTTCGAAGCGTGGGCGGTACGCAGTATTTT. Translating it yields CASSEALRSVGGTQYF.

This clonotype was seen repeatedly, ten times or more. The CDR3 DNA reads as TGTGCCAGCAGCTTAAAACTGTTGAGTGAGCAGTTCTTC. Its translation: CASSLKLLSEQFF. V is TRBV7-3 and J is TRBJ2-1; D is unresolved. The ends were cut back, 1 base at V and 9 bases at J, with 10 bases in the middle. The length of the CDR3 is 13 residues. Germline CDR1 is SGHTA and CDR2 is FQGTGA.

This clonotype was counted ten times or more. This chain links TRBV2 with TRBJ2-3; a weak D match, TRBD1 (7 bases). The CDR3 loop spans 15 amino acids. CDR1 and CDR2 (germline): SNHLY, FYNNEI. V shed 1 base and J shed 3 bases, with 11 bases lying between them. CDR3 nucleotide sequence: TGTGCCAGCAGTGAAGGGGCAGGGGGGACAGATACGCAGTATTTT. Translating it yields CASSEGAGGTDTQYF.

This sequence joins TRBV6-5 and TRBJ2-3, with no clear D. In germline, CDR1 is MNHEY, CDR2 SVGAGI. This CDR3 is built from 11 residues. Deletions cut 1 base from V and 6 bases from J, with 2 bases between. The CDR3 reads CASSYYDTQYF. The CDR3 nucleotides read TGTGCCAGCAGTTACTACGATACGCAGTATTTT.

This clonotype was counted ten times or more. The CDR3 is CASSQDGAGGGADTQYF. DNA for the CDR3: TGTGCCAGCAGCCAAGACGGGGCGGGAGGGGGGGCAGATACGCAGTATTTT. V is TRBV4-2 and J is TRBJ2-3, with 9 bases identical to TRBD2. This CDR3 has 17 residues. Germline V gives CDR1 LGHNA, CDR2 YNFKEQ. With V trimmed by 0 bases and J by 4 bases, 8 bases remained unmatched.

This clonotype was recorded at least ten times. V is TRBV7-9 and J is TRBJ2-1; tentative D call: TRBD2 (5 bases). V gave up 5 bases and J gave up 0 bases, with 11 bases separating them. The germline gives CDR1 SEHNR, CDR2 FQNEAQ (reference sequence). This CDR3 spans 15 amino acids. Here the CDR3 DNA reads TGTGCCAGCAGCGGTACTAGGAGCTCCTACAATGAGCAGTTCTTC. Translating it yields CASSGTRSSYNEQFF.

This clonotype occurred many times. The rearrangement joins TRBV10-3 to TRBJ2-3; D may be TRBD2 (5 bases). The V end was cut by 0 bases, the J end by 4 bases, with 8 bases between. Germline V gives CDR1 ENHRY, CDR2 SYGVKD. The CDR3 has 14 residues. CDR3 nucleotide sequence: TGTGCCATCAGTGAGTCTGAGGGATCAGATACGCAGTATTTT. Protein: CAISESEGSDTQYF.

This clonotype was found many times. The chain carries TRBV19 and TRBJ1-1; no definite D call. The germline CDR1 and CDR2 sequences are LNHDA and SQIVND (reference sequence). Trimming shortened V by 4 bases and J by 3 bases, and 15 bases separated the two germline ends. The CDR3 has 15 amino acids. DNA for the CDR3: TGTGCCAGTAGTACCCCGGGAGGGATGGACACTGAAGCTTTCTTT. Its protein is CASSTPGGMDTEAFF.

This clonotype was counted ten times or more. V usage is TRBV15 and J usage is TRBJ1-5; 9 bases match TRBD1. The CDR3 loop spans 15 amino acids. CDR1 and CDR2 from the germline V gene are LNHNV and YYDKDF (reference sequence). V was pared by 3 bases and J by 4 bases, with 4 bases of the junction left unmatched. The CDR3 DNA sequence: TGTGCCACCAGCAGCGGAGACAGGGGGAATCAGCCCCAGCATTTT. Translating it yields CATSSGDRGNQPQHF.

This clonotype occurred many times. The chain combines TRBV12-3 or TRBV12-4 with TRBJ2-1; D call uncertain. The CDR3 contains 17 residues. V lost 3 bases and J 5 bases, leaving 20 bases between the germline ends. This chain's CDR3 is CASSLGKSSRADNEQFF. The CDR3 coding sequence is TGTGCCAGCAGTTTGGGGAAGAGTTCTCGGGCCGACAATGAGCAGTTCTTC.

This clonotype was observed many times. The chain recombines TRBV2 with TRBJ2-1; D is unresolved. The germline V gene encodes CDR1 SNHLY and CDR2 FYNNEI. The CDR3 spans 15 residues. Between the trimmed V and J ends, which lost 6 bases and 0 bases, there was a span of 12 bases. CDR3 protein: CASSGRLSSYNEQFF. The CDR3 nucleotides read TGTGCCAGCAGCGGTCGACTGAGCTCCTACAATGAGCAGTTCTTC.

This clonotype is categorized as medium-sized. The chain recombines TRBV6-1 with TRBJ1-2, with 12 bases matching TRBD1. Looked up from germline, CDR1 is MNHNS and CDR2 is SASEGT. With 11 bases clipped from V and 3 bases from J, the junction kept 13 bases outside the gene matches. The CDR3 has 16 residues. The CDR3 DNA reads TGTGCCTCCGTTCCGGGACAGGGGGCCCGTTACTATGGCTACACCTTC. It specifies CASVPGQGARYYGYTF.

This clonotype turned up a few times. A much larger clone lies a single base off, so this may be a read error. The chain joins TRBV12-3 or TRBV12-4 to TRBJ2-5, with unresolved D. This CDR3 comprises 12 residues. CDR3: CASSFTQETRYF. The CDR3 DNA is TGTGCCAGCAGTTTCACCCAAGAGACCCGGTACTTC.